Below are 20 T cell receptor beta chains sequenced from a single sample in a study of T cells after yellow fever vaccination. TCRdb re-analysed the 5' RACE reads in MiXCR, keeping a single row per CDR3 protein. This table holds about 400,000 distinct CDR3 sequences, roughly 10% found once. The source material was PBMCs, sampled on the day of the first yellow fever vaccination. Receptors originate from a man between 18 and 35 years old who received the YFV17D yellow fever vaccine.

The chain joins TRBV4-1 to TRBJ2-1; D is tentatively TRBD1 or TRBD2 (5 bases each). The CDR3 extends over 13 amino acids. V lost 0 bases to trimming and J lost 9 bases, with 9 bases between them. From germline, CDR1 is MGHRA and CDR2 YSYEKL. The chain's CDR3 is CASSQEAGGEQFF. The CDR3 region has the DNA TGCGCCAGCAGCCAAGAGGCTGGGGGTGAGCAGTTCTTC.

The rearrangement joins TRBV5-4 to TRBJ2-2; D gene ambiguous. V was trimmed by 4 bases and J by 2 bases, leaving 6 bases between them. The length of the CDR3 is 13 residues. The germline gives CDR1 SGHNT, CDR2 YYREEE (reference sequence). CDR3 DNA sequence: TGTGCCAGCAGCCCAAGTAACACCGGGGAGCTGTTTTTT. This gives the protein CASSPSNTGELFF.

This clonotype occurred a few times. V is TRBV6-1 and J is TRBJ2-3; 10 bases map to TRBD1. The CDR3 is 15 amino acids. V trimming: 6 bases; J trimming: 4 bases; junction bases outside the gene matches: 7. CDR1 MNHNS and CDR2 SASEGT come from the germline V gene. As DNA, the CDR3 is TGTGCCAGCAGCCCCGGACAGGGGGTGGCAGATACGCAGTATTTT. Translation gives CASSPGQGVADTQYF.

This clonotype was seen more than once but under ten times. The chain links TRBV30 to TRBJ1-6; D remains ambiguous. Trimming left V 4 bases short and J 7 bases short, with 11 bases between. Germline CDR1 reads GTSNPN; CDR2 reads SVGIG (reference sequence). The CDR3 runs 13 residues. The CDR3 region is CAWNTGLNSPLHF. The DNA of the CDR3 is TGTGCCTGGAATACGGGATTAAATTCACCCCTCCACTTT.

The chain carries TRBV9 and TRBJ2-7, with a tentative D call TRBD2 (6 bases). Germline CDR1 and CDR2: SGDLS and YYNGEE. This CDR3 region has 18 residues. Trimming pared 0 bases from V and 0 bases from J, leaving 19 bases between. CDR3 in amino acids: CASSVGPGLGGSSYEQYF. In nucleotides, the CDR3 is TGTGCCAGCAGCGTAGGTCCTGGACTCGGGGGAAGCTCCTACGAGCAGTACTTC.

The V and J genes are TRBV2 and TRBJ2-5; 8 positions match TRBD2. The CDR3 runs 15 residues. V dropped 10 bases and J dropped 5; count of bases not matched to a gene: 15. Germline CDR1 SNHLY, CDR2 FYNNEI. The CDR3 DNA is TGTGCCACCCAGGCGGGGGGCGCTCTGGAGGAGACCCAGTACTTC. It yields the protein CATQAGGALEETQYF.

This clonotype was counted a few times. The chain has TRBV20-1 and TRBJ2-4; a weak D match, TRBD2 (5 bases). V was pared by 7 bases and J by 3 bases, with 16 bases between. The CDR3 has 14 amino acids. Germline lookup yields CDR1 DFQATT and CDR2 SNEGSKA (reference sequence). The CDR3 region is CSVPNNRDKNIQYF. CDR3 bases: TGCAGTGTTCCGAACAACCGGGACAAAAACATTCAGTACTTC.

The chain couples TRBV6-1 to TRBJ2-7; perhaps TRBD1 as D (6 bases). Germline V gives CDR1 MNHNS, CDR2 SASEGT. Trimming removed 3 bases at V and 3 bases at J, with 12 bases between. The CDR3 is made up of 14 amino acids. The CDR3 sequence is CASSDPGQLYEQYV. CDR3 bases: TGTGCCAGCAGTGACCCCGGACAGCTCTACGAGCAGTACGTC.

This rearrangement joins TRBV20-1 to TRBJ2-2; D is perhaps TRBD1 (5 bases). This CDR3 region has 14 residues. CDR1 is DFQATT, CDR2 SNEGSKA, per germline (reference sequence). V gave up 4 bases and J gave up 1 base, with 10 bases separating them. This chain's CDR3 is CSAKRQLNTGELFF. CDR3 bases: TGCAGTGCTAAACGACAGCTGAACACCGGGGAGCTGTTTTTT.

V is TRBV5-1 and J is TRBJ1-1, with D possibly matching TRBD1 (5 bases). CDR3 length equals 12 residues. Deletions cut 1 base from V and 7 bases from J, with 8 bases between. Germline CDR1 and CDR2: SGHRS and YFSETQ. The CDR3 DNA is TGCGCCAGCAGCTTGACAGGAAATGAAGCTTTCTTT. Amino acids: CASSLTGNEAFF.

This clonotype has more than one count but fewer than ten. V usage is TRBV10-3 and J usage is TRBJ1-6; D is unclear. Trimming took off 2 bases at V and 9 bases at J, with 5 bases between the two ends. The CDR3 consists of 12 residues. Germline CDR1 ENHRY, CDR2 SYGVKD. CDR3 loop: CAISERGSPLHF. In DNA form, the CDR3 reads TGTGCCATCAGTGAGCGCGGTTCACCCCTCCACTTT.

This clonotype was recorded many times. The chain uses TRBV5-1 and TRBJ2-5; a possible D gene is TRBD1 (5 bases). The length of the CDR3 is 15 residues. V lost 0 bases, J lost 2 bases, and 11 bases lay in between. Germline V gene sequence: CDR1 SGHRS, CDR2 YFSETQ. CDR3 amino acids: CASSLVDRSQETQYF. For the CDR3, the DNA is TGCGCCAGCAGCTTGGTCGACAGAAGTCAAGAGACCCAGTACTTC.

The rearrangement links TRBV4-1 to TRBJ1-5, with D tentatively TRBD1 (6 bases). The CDR3 length is 15 residues. The germline CDR1 and CDR2 sequences are MGHRA and YSYEKL. Between the trimmed V and J ends, which lost 6 bases and 5 bases, there was a span of 17 bases. This CDR3 is CASRLFTGRDQPQHF. CDR3 nucleotides: TGCGCCAGCAGGCTGTTTACAGGGAGGGATCAGCCCCAGCATTTT.

The chain combines TRBV2 with TRBJ1-5; 8 bases agree with TRBD1. V lost 5 bases, J lost 9 bases, and 15 bases stayed unmatched. Germline V lookup: CDR1 SNHLY, CDR2 FYNNEI. The CDR3 covers 16 residues. Here the CDR3 DNA reads TGTGCCAGCAGTCTCGTATGGACAGGGAAGGGACGGCCCCAGCATTTT. It encodes CASSLVWTGKGRPQHF. The full variable domain, in which reference TRBV2 and TRBJ1-5 provide the parts outside the CDR3, is EPEVTQTPSHQVTQMGQEVILRCVPISNHLYFYWYRQILGQKVEFLVSFYNNEISEKSEIFDDQFSVERPDGSNFTLKIRSTKLEDSAMYFCASSLVWTGKGRPQHFGDGTRLSIL.

This chain links TRBV5-1 with TRBJ1-1; D uncertain. Germline V gives CDR1 SGHRS, CDR2 YFSETQ. The CDR3 consists of 13 residues. V lost 1 base to trimming and J lost 2 bases, with 6 bases between them. In nucleotides, the CDR3 is TGCGCCAGCAGCTTGTTTACCAACACTGAAGCTTTCTTT. This gives the protein CASSLFTNTEAFF.

This clonotype showed up many times. This chain uses TRBV5-1 with TRBJ1-3; D is undetermined. Germline V lookup: CDR1 SGHRS, CDR2 YFSETQ. This CDR3 has 15 amino acids. The V end lost 3 bases, the J end lost 0 bases, and 10 bases lay between the germline ends. The chain's CDR3 is CASSSDGSSGNTIYF. The CDR3 nucleotides are TGCGCCAGCAGCTCAGACGGGAGCTCTGGAAACACCATATATTTT.

This sequence joins TRBV2 and TRBJ2-7, with D tentatively TRBD1 or TRBD2 (5 bases each). Trimming stripped 6 bases from V and 7 bases from J, with 16 bases between. The germline V gene encodes CDR1 SNHLY and CDR2 FYNNEI. This CDR3 has 13 amino acids. The CDR3 sequence: CASRARGEGEQYF. The CDR3 nucleotides read TGTGCCAGCAGGGCAAGGGGTGAGGGGGAGCAGTACTTC.

This clonotype has at least ten counts. The rearrangement uses TRBV7-2 and TRBJ2-7; D gene unclear. Germline CDR1 reads SGHTA; CDR2 reads FQGNSA. V was cut by 1 base and J by 1 base, with 8 bases left in between. The CDR3 has 14 amino acids. This CDR3 is CASSLVPVSYEQYF. The CDR3 DNA reads TGTGCCAGCAGCTTAGTTCCTGTATCCTACGAGCAGTACTTC.

This clonotype was recorded at least ten times. The CDR3 protein is CASSQDRTGGADTQYF. In DNA form, the CDR3 reads TGCGCCAGCAGCCAAGATCGGACAGGGGGCGCGGATACGCAGTATTTT. V and J are TRBV4-3 and TRBJ2-3, with TRBD1 matching over 11 bases. Per the germline V gene, CDR1 is LGHNA and CDR2 is YSLEER. The CDR3 spans 16 residues. V trimming: 0 bases; J trimming: 6 bases; junction bases outside the gene matches: 5.

This clonotype occurred a few times. This rearrangement joins TRBV5-1 to TRBJ1-1, with unresolved D. CDR1 is SGHRS and CDR2 is YFSETQ in the germline V gene. V was pared by 6 bases and J by 1 base, with 10 bases between. There are 13 residues in the CDR3. The CDR3 loop reads CASMRTSNTEAFF. DNA for the CDR3: TGCGCCAGCATGAGGACTTCGAACACTGAAGCTTTCTTT.